Detailed here is one T cell receptor (beta chain). The PBMCs had their origin in 7.5 to 10 ml of fresh peripheral blood. The CDR3 runs to 15 residues. V was clipped by 5 bases and J by 2 bases; unmatched bases: 4. Germline CDR1 KGHDR, CDR2 SFDVKD. Amplification targeted TCR beta CDR3 regions from RNA transcripts. RT-PCR in the first round (using the HTBI primer set) targeted the TCR CDR3. TCRdb re-called the multiplex PCR reads with MiXCR, one entry per CDR3 protein. There are 250,000 to 350,000 distinct CDR3 sequences in the sample; about 15% occur only once, and roughly 50% lies in the top ten. The data were taken from a study of T cells in Graves' hyperthyroidism and ophthalmopathy.

The sample consisted of blood. The TCR sequence derives from a woman aged 55 to 70 with Graves' ophthalmopathy. The rearrangement uses TRBV24-1 and TRBJ1-2, with TRBD1 matching 10 bases. For the CDR3, the DNA is TGTGCCACCAGTGCTGGGACAGGGGCGAACTATGGCTACACCTTC. Its protein is CATSAGTGANYGYTF.